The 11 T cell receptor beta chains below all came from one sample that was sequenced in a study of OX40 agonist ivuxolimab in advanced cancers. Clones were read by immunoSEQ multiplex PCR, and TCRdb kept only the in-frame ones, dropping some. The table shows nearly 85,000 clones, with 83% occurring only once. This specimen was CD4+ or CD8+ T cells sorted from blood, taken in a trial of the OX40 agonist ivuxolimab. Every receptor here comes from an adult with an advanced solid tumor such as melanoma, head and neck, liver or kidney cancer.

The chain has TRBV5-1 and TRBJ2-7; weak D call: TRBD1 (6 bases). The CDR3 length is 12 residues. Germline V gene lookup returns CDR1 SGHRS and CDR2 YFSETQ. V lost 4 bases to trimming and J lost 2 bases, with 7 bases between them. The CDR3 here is CASSTGTYEQYF. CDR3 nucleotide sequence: TGCGCCAGCAGCACAGGGACCTACGAGCAGTACTTC.

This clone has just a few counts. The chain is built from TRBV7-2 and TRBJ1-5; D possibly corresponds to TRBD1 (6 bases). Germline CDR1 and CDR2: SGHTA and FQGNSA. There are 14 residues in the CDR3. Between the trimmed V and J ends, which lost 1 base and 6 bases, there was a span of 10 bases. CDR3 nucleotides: TGTGCCAGCAGCTTAGAGTACAGGGCTCAGCCCCAGCATTTT. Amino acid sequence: CASSLEYRAQPQHF. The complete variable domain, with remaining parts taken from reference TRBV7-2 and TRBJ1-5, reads GAGVSQSPSNKVTEKGKDVELRCDPISGHTALYWYRQSLGQGLEFLIYFQGNSAPDKSGLPSDRFSAERTGGSVSTLTIQRTQQEDSAVYLCASSLEYRAQPQHFGDGTRLSIL.

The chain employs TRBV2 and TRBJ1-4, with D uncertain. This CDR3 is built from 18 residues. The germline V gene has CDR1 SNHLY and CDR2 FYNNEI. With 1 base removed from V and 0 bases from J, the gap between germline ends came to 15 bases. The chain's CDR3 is CASSEGFYLSPTNEKLFF. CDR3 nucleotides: TGTGCCAGCAGTGAAGGATTTTATCTGAGCCCAACTAATGAAAAACTGTTTTTT.

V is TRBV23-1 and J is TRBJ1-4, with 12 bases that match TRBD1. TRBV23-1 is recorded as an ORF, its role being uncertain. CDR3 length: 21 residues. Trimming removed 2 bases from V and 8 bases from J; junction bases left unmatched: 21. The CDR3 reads CASSQPLLGPGQGARREKLFF. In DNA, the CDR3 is TGCGCCAGCAGTCAACCTCTATTGGGGCCGGGACAGGGGGCCAGAAGGGAAAAACTGTTTTTT.

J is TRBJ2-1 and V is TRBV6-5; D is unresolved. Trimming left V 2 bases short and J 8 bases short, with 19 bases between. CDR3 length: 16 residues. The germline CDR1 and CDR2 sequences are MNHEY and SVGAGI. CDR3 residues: CASSYESRPGNHEQFF. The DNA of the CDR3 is TGTGCCAGCAGTTACGAAAGTCGGCCTGGGAACCATGAGCAGTTCTTC.

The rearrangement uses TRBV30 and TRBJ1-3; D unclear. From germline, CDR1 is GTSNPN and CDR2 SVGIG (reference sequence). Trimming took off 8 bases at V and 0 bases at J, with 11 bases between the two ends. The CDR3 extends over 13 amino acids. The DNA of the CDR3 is TGTGCCGCATCCGGAGACTCTGGAAACACCATATATTTT. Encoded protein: CAASGDSGNTIYF.

The CDR3 DNA follows: TGTGCCAGCAGCTCGCAGAGGACAGGGTCCGAAAAACTGTTTTTT. Its translation: CASSSQRTGSEKLFF. The genes are TRBV7-2 and TRBJ1-4, with 8 positions matching TRBD1. Trimming took 4 bases from V and 8 from J; bases not matched to a gene: 9. Germline CDR1 SGHTA, CDR2 FQGNSA. This CDR3 region has 15 residues.

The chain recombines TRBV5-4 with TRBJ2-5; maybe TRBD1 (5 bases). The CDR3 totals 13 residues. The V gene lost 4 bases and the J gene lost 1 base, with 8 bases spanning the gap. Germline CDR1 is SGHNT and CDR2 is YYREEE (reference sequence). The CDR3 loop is CASSKRGQETQYF. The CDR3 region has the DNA TGTGCCAGCAGCAAAAGGGGCCAAGAGACCCAGTACTTC.

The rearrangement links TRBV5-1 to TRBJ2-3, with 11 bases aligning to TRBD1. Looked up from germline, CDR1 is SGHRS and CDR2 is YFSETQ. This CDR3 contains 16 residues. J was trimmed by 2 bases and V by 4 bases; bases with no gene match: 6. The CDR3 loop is CASSKGTGGTTDTQYF. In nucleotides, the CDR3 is TGCGCCAGCAGCAAGGGGACAGGGGGAACCACAGATACGCAGTATTTT.

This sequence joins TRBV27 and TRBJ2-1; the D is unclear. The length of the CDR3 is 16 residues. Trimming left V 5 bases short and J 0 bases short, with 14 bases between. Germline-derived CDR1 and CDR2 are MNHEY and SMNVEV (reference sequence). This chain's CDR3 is CASSLTPIPSYNEQFF. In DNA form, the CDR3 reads TGTGCCAGCAGTCTTACTCCCATCCCCTCCTACAATGAGCAGTTCTTC.

This CDR3 reads CASSLGVNRGTEAFF. The CDR3 nucleotides are TGTGCCAGCAGCTTAGGAGTCAATCGGGGCACTGAAGCTTTCTTT. The chain employs TRBV7-2 and TRBJ1-1, with D unclear. There are 15 residues in the CDR3. Trimming removed 1 base from V and 4 bases from J, with 13 bases in between. CDR1 is SGHTA and CDR2 is FQGNSA in the germline V gene.